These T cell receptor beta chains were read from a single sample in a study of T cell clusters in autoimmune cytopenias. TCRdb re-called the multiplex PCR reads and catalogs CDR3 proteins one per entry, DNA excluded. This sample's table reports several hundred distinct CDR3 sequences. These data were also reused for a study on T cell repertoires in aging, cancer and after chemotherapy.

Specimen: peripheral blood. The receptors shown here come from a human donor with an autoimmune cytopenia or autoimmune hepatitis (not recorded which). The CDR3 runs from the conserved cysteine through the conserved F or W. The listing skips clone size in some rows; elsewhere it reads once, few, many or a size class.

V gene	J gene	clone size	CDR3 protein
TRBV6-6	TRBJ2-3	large	CASSYPGTGITDTQYF
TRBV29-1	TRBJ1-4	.	CSVGGTGGTNEKLFF
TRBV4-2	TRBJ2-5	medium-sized	CASSQGVGEETQYF
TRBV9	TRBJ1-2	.	CASSVAPGARTGYTF
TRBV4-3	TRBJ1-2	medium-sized	CASSQVAEGNYGYTF
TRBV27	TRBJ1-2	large	CASSPRNLGRNYGYTF
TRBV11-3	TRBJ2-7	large	CASSLALGTPPYEQYF
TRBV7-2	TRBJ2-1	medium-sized	CASSGGQGSYNEQFF
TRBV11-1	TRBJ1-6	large	CASSWDSSYNSPLHF
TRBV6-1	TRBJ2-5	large	CASSPSQGRETQYF
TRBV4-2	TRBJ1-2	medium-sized	CASSQTSGGVGPRGYTF
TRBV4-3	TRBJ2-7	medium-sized	CASSQDEAGGSHEQYF
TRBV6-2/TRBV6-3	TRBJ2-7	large	CASSLRLAGGPGEQYF
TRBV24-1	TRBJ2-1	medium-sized	CATSDFWRGGGEQFF
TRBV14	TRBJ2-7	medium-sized	CASSPGSSYEQYF
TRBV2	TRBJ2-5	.	CASSYLAGEWETQYF
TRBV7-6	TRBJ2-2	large	CASSLGTGNTGELFF
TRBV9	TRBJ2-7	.	CASSYRDRGGYEQYF
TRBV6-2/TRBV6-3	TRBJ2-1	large	CASSYKIAGGRGNEQFF
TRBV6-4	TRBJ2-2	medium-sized	CASSESGIGELFF
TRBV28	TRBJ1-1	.	CASSIPLNSEAFF
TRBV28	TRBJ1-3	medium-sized	CASSDSSGNTIYF
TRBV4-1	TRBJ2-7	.	CASSLLAEAINEQYF
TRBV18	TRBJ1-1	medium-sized	CASSPLGSEAFF
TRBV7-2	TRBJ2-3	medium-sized	CASSLAPRPDTQYF
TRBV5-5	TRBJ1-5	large	CASSLVYSNQPQHF
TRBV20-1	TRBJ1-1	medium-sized	CSARGGTEAFF
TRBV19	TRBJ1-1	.	CASSTRGPNTEAFF
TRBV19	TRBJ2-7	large	CASSQGYEQYF
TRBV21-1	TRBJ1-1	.	CASSRGQGADTEAFF
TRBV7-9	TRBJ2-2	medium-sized	CASDRPGGGKDTGELFF
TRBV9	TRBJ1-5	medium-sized	CASSVGEGLGNQPQHF
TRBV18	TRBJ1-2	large	CASSLASGGNYGYTF
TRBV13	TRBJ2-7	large	CASSADRGHEQYF
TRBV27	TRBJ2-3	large	CASSSRQGSTDTQYF
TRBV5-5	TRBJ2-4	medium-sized	CASSLDTAPIAKNIQYF
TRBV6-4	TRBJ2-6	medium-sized	CASSDSTGPGANVLTF
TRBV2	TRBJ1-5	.	CASSEDRGGNQPQHF
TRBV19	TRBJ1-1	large	CASSEQGAGTEAFF
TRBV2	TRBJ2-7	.	CASSGEAGGAGEQYF
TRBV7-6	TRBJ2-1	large	CASSRDRGNEQFF